This T cell receptor (beta chain) was profiled in a study of T-cell reconstitution after alpha-beta-depleted transplantation in children. Broader study findings: Expanded clones from the graft, numbering several hundred, reportedly supplied alpha-beta T cells about two months after transplant. Surviving recipient T cells and thymic progenitors accounted for the high day-60 TCRbeta diversity observed in some patients. The main origin of T-cell counts and diversity one year after transplant was newly produced T cells.

The library targeted TCRbeta and was prepared with unique molecular identifiers. Via MiXCR, TCRdb re-called the PCR reads, giving one row per CDR3 protein. The repertoire holds hundreds of thousands of distinct CDR3 sequences, 15% to 20% seen once, with approximately 28% in the top ten. In regard to this clonotype: The antigen remains unidentified.

Germline V gene data show CDR1 as LGHNA and CDR2 as YSLEER. The CDR3 covers 14 residues. J was trimmed by 4 bases and V by 1 base; bases with no gene match: 2. Sequences were derived from PBMCs, mostly from graft donor cells, sampled 360 days after TCRalphabeta/CD19-depleted stem cell transplant. The V call is TRBV4-3, the J call TRBJ2-5; 8 bases align to TRBD2. The receptor was isolated from a boy in the first two years of life who had a stem cell transplant for Wiskott-Aldrich syndrome, so the T cells may come from the graft donor. CDR3 DNA: TGCGCCAGCAGCCAAGGGACTAGCTTAGAGACCCAGTACTTC. Residues: CASSQGTSLETQYF.